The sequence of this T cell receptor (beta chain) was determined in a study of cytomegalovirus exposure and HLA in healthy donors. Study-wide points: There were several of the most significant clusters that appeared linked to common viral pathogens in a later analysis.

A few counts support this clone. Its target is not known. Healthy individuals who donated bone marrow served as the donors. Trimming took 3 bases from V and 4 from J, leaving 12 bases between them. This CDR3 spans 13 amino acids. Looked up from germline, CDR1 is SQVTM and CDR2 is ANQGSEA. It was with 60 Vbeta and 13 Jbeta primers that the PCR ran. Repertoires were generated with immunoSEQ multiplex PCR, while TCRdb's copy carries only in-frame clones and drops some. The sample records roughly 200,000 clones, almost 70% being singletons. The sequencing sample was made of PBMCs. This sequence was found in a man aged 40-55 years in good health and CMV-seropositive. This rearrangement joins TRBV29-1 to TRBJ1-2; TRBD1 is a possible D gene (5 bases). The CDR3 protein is CSVDGAPGYGYTF. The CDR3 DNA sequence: TGCAGCGTTGATGGGGCCCCTGGCTATGGCTACACCTTC.